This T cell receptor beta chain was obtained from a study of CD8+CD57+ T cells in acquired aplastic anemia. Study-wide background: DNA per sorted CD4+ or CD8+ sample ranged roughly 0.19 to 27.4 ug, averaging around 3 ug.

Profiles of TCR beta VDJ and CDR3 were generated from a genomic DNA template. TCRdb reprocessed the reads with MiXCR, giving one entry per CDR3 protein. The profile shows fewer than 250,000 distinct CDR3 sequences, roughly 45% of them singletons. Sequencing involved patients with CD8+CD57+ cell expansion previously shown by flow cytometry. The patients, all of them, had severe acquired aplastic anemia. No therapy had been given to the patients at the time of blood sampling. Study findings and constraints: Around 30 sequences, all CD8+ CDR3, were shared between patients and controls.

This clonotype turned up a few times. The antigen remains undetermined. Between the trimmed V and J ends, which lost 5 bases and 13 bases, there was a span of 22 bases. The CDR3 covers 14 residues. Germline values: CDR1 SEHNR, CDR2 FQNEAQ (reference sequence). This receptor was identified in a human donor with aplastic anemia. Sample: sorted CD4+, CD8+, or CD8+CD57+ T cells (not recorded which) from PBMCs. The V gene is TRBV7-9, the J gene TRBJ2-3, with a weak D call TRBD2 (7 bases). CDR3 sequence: CASSLQGGARVKYF. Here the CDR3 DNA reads TGTGCCAGCAGCCTACAAGGGGGGGCCCGGGTCAAGTATTTT.